Detailed here is one T cell receptor (beta chain). The data were obtained in a study of blood T cell repertoires in COVID-19. Method: immunoSEQ multiplex PCR; TCRdb's copy keeps in-frame clones and lacks some. The sample holds approximately 88,000 clones; about 85% are singletons and the top ten take about 15%. V gave up 4 bases and J gave up 7 bases; unmatched junction bases: 7. The CDR3 covers 15 residues. The germline V gene has CDR1 LNHDA and CDR2 SQIVND (reference sequence). The chain combines TRBV19 with TRBJ2-1, with 10 bases matching TRBD2. The sample comprised peripheral blood. The sequence was obtained from a woman between 70 and 85 years old with acute or convalescent COVID-19. The DNA of the CDR3 is TGTGCCAGTAGTAGAAGGACTAGCGGATTAAATGAGCAGTTCTTC. Translated: CASSRRTSGLNEQFF.